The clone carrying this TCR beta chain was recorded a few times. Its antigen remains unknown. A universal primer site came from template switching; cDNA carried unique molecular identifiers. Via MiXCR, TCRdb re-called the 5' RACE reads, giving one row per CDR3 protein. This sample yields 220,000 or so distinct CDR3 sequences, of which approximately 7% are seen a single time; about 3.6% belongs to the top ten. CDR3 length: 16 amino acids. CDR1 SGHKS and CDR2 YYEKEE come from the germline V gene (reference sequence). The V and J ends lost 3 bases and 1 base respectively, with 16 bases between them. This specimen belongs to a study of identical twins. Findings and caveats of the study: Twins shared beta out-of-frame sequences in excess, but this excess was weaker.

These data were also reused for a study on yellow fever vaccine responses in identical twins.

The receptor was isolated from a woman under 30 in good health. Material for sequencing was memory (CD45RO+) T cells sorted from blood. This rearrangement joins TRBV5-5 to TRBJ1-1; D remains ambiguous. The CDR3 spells CASSSTYTNKNTEAFF. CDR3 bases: TGTGCCAGCAGCTCAACCTACACAAACAAGAACACTGAAGCTTTCTTT.